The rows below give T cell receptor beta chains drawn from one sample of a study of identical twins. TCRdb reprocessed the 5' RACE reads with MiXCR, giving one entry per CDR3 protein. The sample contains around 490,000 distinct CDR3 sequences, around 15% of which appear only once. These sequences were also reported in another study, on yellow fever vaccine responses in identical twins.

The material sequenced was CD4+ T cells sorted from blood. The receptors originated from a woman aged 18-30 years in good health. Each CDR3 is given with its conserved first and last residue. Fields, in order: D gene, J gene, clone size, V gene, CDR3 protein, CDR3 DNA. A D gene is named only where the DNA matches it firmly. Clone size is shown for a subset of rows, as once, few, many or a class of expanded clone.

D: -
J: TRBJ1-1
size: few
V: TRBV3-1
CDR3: CASSQSTSPAFF
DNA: TGTGCCAGCAGCCAGTCGACATCCCCGGCTTTCTTT

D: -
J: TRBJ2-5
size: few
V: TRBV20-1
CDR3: CSARRDWKETQYF
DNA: TGCAGTGCACGCCGGGACTGGAAAGAGACCCAGTACTTC

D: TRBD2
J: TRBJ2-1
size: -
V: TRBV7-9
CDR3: CASSLASGRVGSEQFF
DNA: TGTGCCAGCAGCTTAGCTAGCGGGAGAGTAGGAAGCGAGCAGTTCTTC

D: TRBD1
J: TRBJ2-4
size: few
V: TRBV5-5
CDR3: CASRADRENIQYF
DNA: TGTGCCAGCAGAGCCGACAGGGAAAACATTCAGTACTTC

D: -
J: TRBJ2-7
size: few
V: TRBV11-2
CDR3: CASSLVVGSWEQYF
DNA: TGTGCCAGCAGCTTAGTGGTGGGGTCTTGGGAGCAGTACTTC

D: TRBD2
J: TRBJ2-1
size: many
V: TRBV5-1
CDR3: CASSSGLAGGYSYNEQFF
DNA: TGCGCCAGCAGCTCGGGACTAGCGGGAGGCTACTCCTACAATGAGCAGTTCTTC

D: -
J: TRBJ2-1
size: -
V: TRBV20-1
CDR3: CSARDWGGGGRHNEQFF
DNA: TGCAGTGCTAGAGATTGGGGGGGCGGGGGTAGACACAATGAGCAGTTCTTC

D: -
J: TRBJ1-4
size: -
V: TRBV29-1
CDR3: CSVDYGGGEKLFF
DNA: TGCAGCGTTGATTACGGGGGTGGTGAAAAACTGTTTTTT

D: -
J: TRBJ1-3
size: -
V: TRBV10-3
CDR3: CAIRGTSGNTIYF
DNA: TGTGCCATCAGAGGGACCTCTGGAAACACCATATATTTT

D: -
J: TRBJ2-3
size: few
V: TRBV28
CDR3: CASSDNRDTQYF
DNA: TGTGCCAGCAGTGATAACAGAGATACGCAGTATTTT

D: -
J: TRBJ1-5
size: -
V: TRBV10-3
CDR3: CAISEVGGSNQPQHF
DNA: TGTGCCATCAGTGAGGTTGGCGGTAGCAATCAGCCCCAGCATTTT

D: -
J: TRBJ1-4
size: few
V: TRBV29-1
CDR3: CSAGFSTNEKLFF
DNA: TGCAGCGCGGGGTTTTCAACTAATGAAAAACTGTTTTTT

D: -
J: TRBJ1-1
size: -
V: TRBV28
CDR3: CASSLLREGGEAFF
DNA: TGTGCCAGCAGTTTGCTAAGGGAAGGCGGTGAAGCTTTCTTT

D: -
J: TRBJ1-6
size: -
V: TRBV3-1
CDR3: CASSQVGAGRSPLHF
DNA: TGTGCCAGCAGCCAAGTCGGGGCCGGACGGTCACCCCTCCACTTT

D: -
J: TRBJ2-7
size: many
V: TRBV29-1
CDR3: CSVGGASYEQYF
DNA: TGCAGCGTTGGTGGGGCCTCCTACGAGCAGTACTTC

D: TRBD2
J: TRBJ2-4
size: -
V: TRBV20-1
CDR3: CCARTSRHGAKNIQYF
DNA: TGCTGTGCTAGGACTAGCCGTCATGGAGCCAAAAACATTCAGTACTTC

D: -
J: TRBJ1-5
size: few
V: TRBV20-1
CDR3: CSARGKSDRQPQHF
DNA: TGCAGTGCTAGAGGAAAGTCGGATCGTCAGCCCCAGCATTTT

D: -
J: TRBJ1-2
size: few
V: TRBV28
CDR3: CASSIQPSYGYTF
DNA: TGTGCCAGCAGTATACAGCCGAGCTATGGCTACACCTTC

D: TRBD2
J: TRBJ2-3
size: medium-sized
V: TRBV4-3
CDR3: CASSQVGSGGSTDTQYF
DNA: TGCGCCAGCAGCCAAGTGGGCAGCGGGGGCTCCACAGATACGCAGTATTTT

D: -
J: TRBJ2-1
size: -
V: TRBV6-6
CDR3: CASRADFGEQFF
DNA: TGTGCCAGCAGGGCGGACTTCGGTGAGCAGTTCTTC

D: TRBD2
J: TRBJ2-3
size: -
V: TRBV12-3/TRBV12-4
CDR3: CASSPGGRGVSDTQYF
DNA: TGTGCCAGCAGTCCCGGGGGTCGGGGGGTGAGTGATACGCAGTATTTT

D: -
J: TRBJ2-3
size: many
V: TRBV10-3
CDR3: CATTSRSREDTQYF
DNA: TGTGCCACAACAAGCCGGTCCCGGGAAGATACGCAGTATTTT

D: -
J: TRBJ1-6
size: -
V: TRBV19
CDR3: CASNRVGSPLHF
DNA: TGTGCCAGTAACAGGGTGGGTTCACCCCTCCACTTT

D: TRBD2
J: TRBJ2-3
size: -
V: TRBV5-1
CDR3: CASGWGGSTDTQYF
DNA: TGCGCCAGCGGCTGGGGAGGGAGCACAGATACGCAGTATTTT

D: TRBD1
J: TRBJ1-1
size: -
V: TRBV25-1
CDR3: CASSGWDRANTEAFF
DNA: TGTGCCAGCAGTGGTTGGGACAGGGCAAACACTGAAGCTTTCTTT

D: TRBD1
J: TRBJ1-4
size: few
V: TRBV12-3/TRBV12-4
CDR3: CASRPPGQGSLFF
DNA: TGTGCCAGCAGACCCCCGGGACAGGGTTCACTGTTTTTT

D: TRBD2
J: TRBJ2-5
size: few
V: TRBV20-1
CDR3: CSPRWGGETQYF
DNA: TGCAGTCCACGATGGGGGGGAGAGACCCAGTACTTC

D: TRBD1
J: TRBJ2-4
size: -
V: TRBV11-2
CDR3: CASSLDLWAGQGAKNIQYF
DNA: TGTGCCAGCAGCTTAGATCTTTGGGCAGGACAGGGAGCCAAAAACATTCAGTACTTC

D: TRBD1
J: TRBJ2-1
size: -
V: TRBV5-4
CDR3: CATSPRRGQSSYNEQFF
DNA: TGTGCCACCTCCCCACGAAGGGGGCAGAGCTCCTACAATGAGCAGTTCTTC

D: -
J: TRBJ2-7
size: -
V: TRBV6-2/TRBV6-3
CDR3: CASCRGELPYEQYF
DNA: TGTGCCAGCTGTCGCGGGGAATTGCCCTACGAGCAGTACTTC

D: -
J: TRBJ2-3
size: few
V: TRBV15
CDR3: CATQAGNQGDTQYF
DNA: TGTGCCACCCAAGCGGGTAACCAAGGAGATACGCAGTATTTT

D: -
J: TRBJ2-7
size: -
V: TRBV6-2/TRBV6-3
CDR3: CASKMDRAYEQYF
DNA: TGTGCCAGCAAAATGGACAGAGCCTACGAGCAGTACTTC

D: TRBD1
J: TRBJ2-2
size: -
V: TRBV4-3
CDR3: CASSQDEGTGGGELFF
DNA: TGCGCCAGCAGCCAAGATGAGGGGACAGGGGGCGGGGAGCTGTTTTTT

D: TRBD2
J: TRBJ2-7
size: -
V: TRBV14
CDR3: CASSHGGVTSYEQYF
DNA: TGTGCCAGCAGCCATGGGGGGGTGACCTCCTACGAGCAGTACTTC

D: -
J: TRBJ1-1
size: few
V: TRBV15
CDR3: CATSRDFGQGVEAFF
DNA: TGTGCCACCAGCAGAGATTTTGGTCAGGGAGTCGAAGCTTTCTTT

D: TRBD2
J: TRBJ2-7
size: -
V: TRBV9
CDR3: CASSVGLASHEQYF
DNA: TGTGCCAGCAGCGTAGGACTAGCCTCCCACGAGCAGTACTTC

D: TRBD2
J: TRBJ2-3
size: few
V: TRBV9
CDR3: CASSVELAGVTDTQYF
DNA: TGTGCCAGCAGCGTAGAACTAGCGGGGGTCACAGATACGCAGTATTTT

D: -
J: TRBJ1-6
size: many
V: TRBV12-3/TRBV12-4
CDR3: CASRPPLGALHF
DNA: TGTGCCAGCAGACCCCCGTTAGGGGCCCTCCACTTT

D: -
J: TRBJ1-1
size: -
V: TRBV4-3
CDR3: CASSQIRRNTEAFF
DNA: TGCGCCAGCAGCCAAATAAGACGGAACACTGAAGCTTTCTTT

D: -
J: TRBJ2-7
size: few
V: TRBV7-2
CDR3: CASSVDSPYEQYF
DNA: TGTGCCAGCAGCGTAGACAGCCCCTACGAGCAGTACTTC

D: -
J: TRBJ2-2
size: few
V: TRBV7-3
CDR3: CASSHPIGELFF
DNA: TGTGCCAGCAGCCATCCCATCGGGGAGCTGTTTTTT

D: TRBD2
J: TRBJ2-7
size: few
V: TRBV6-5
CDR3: CASSYSGGVAGEKNEQYF
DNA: TGTGCCAGCAGTTATTCAGGGGGGGTAGCGGGAGAAAAAAACGAGCAGTACTTC

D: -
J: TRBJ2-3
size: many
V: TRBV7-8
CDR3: CASSFFTDTQYF
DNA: TGTGCCAGCAGCTTCTTCACAGATACGCAGTATTTT

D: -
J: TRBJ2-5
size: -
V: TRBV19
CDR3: CASSIQAQGGETQYF
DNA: TGTGCCAGTAGTATCCAAGCCCAAGGGGGGGAGACCCAGTACTTC

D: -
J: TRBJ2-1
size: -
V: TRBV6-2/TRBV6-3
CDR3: CASSYPGLRSYNEQFF
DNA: TGTGCCAGCAGTTACCCAGGGCTTCGCTCCTACAATGAGCAGTTCTTC

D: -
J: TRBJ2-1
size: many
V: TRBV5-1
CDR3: CASTPLVGNEQFF
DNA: TGCGCCAGCACCCCTTTGGTAGGCAATGAGCAGTTCTTC

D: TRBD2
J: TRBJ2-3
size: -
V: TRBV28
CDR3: CASSLTSGSGADTQYF
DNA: TGTGCCAGCAGTTTGACTAGCGGGAGTGGGGCAGATACGCAGTATTTT

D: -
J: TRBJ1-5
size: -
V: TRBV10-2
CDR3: CASSESNQPQHF
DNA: TGCGCCAGCAGTGAGTCGAATCAGCCCCAGCATTTT

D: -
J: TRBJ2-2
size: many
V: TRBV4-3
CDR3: CASSLGLASTGELFF
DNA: TGCGCCAGCAGCCTCGGCCTAGCGAGCACCGGGGAGCTGTTTTTT

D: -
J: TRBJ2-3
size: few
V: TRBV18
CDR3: CASSPPRLLTDTQYF
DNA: TGTGCCAGCTCACCACCGAGGCTCCTCACAGATACGCAGTATTTT

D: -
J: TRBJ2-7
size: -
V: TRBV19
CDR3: CASSPSRGSYEQYF
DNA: TGTGCCAGTAGTCCAAGCCGAGGGTCCTACGAGCAGTACTTC

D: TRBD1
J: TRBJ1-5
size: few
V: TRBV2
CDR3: CASSPGGHQPQHF
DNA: TGTGCCAGCAGTCCAGGGGGCCATCAGCCCCAGCATTTT

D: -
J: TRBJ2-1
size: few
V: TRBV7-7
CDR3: CASSFDRGGEQFF
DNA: TGTGCTAGCAGCTTTGACCGGGGAGGTGAGCAGTTCTTC